This TCR beta chain was sequenced for a study of blood T cells in healthy people across ages. Findings and limits, study-wide: Unsorted PBMC material precluded a definitive naive versus antigen-experienced comparison.

Together with a sample-barcoded 5' primer, a J-beta primer mix was included in a second PCR lasting about 7 to 11 cycles. One entry per CDR3 protein, called by TCRdb with MiXCR from the 5' RACE reads. In the table there are around 800,000 distinct CDR3 sequences, about 42% of which are singletons. Every donor gave 9.5 to 10 milliliters of peripheral blood. This clonotype has a count of ten or more. Antigen: not known. Trimming pared 4 bases from V and 6 bases from J, leaving 21 bases between. From germline, CDR1 is SGHDN and CDR2 FVKESK. The CDR3 extends over 16 amino acids. The sequencing input was blood. This TCR was sampled from a man aged 55 to 69 in good health. The chain couples TRBV14 to TRBJ1-2; D call uncertain. The CDR3 nucleotides read TGTGCCAGCAGCCCTACACTCGGGCGTGGGCGGAATGGCTACACCTTC. It specifies CASSPTLGRGRNGYTF.